The sample holds many counts of the clone carrying this T cell receptor (beta chain). Its target is unknown. These data originate in a study of spatial heterogeneity in lung cancer. Overall study findings and caveats: Alpha chains reached an estimated coverage of 6.5% to 7% of tumor T cells, and beta chains approximately 14%. Expanded alpha and beta TCR counts within tumors tracked tumor mutation counts. Expanded TCR counts, ubiquitous and regional, correlated respectively with ubiquitous and regional nonsynonymous mutation counts.

MiXCR was run by TCRdb on the 5' RACE reads, yielding one entry per CDR3 protein. The table shows around 7,800 distinct CDR3 sequences, with around 8.2% occurring only once. This CDR3 contains 14 residues. Trimming removed 3 bases at V and 7 bases at J, with 10 bases between. Time point described: sample taken at primary tumor resection. The donors comprised 70 to 85 untreated early-stage non-small cell lung cancer patients. From tumor, nontumor lung or frozen PBMC, whole RNA was taken unsorted for sequencing. The sequenced sample was lung tumor tissue, obtained at surgery. This receptor was obtained from a male donor with early-stage non-small cell lung cancer. V is TRBV12-3 or TRBV12-4 and J is TRBJ1-6; D might be TRBD1 (5 bases). The CDR3 region is CASSLAGTNSPLHF. CDR3 nucleotide sequence: TGTGCCAGCAGTTTGGCAGGGACCAATTCACCCCTCCACTTT.